The subject of this entry is one T cell receptor (beta chain). This entry comes from a study of cytomegalovirus exposure and HLA in healthy donors. Study in general: Earlier results showed approximately 110 million unique TCR beta sequences derived from roughly 200 million T cells.

The PCR contained 60 Vbeta and 13 Jbeta primers. Only in-frame clones appear in the TCRdb table, and some are missing; sequencing was by immunoSEQ multiplex PCR. In the table there are 200,000 to 250,000 clones, just over 75% of which are singletons. The CDR3 has 15 residues. Trimming took 3 bases from V and 4 from J, leaving 15 bases between them. The germline gives CDR1 KGHSH, CDR2 LQKENI. The origin of this receptor is a woman in her sixties or seventies in good health and CMV-seropositive. The V call is TRBV18, the J call TRBJ1-2; D is uncertain. Source material: PBMCs. The CDR3 DNA reads as TGTGCCAGCTCACCTTCGAGCCATACGGGCTATGGCTACACCTTC. It yields the protein CASSPSSHTGYGYTF.